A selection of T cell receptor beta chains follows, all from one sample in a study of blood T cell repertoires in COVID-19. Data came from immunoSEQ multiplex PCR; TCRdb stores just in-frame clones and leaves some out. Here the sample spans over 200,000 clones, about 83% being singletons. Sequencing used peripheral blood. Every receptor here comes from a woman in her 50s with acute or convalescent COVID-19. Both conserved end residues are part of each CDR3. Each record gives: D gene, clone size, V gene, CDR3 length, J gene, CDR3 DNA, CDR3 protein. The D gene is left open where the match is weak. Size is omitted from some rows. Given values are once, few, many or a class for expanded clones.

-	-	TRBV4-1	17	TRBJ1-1	TGCGCCAGCAGCCAAATACGCCATGGGGCCGGCGACACTGAAGCTTTCTTT	CASSQIRHGAGDTEAFF
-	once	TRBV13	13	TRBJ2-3	TGTGCCAGCAGCTTTTTGTTAGAAGATACGCAGTATTTT	CASSFLLEDTQYF
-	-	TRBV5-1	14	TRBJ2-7	TGCGCCAGCAGCCCCGAGGGAAGCTCCTACGAGCAGTACTTC	CASSPEGSSYEQYF
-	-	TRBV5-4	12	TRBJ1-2	TGTGCCAGCAGCTTACTAGAGAATGGCTACACCTTC	CASSLLENGYTF
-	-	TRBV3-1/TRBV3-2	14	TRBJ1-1	TGTGCCAGCAGCCAAGGCTACAGTTCGTTTGAAGCTTTCTTT	CASSQGYSSFEAFF
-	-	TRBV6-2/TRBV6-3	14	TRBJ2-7	TGTGCCAGCAGTTACACGGGGGAATCCTACGAGCAGTACTTC	CASSYTGESYEQYF
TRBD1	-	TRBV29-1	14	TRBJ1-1	TGCAGCGTTTATGTAGGACAGGGGGCGAGTGAAGCTTTCTTT	CSVYVGQGASEAFF
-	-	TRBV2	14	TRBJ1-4	TGTGCCAGCAGAAGGGGGGGGGCAGCGGAAAAACTGTTTTTT	CASRRGGAAEKLFF
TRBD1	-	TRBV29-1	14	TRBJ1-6	TGCAGCGCGGGGGGACAGGGTCAGGGTTCACCCCTCCACTTT	CSAGGQGQGSPLHF
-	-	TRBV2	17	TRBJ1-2	TGTGCCAGCAGTGCCGACCCTCGGGCCAGGGCGGGGTATGGCTACACCTTC	CASSADPRARAGYGYTF
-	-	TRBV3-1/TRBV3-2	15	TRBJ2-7	TGTGCCAGCAGCCAAGGTCCGCTCCCTAACTACGAGCAGTACTTC	CASSQGPLPNYEQYF
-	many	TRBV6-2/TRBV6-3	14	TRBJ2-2	TGTGCCAGCAGTTACGCTACTCCTAATGGGGAGCTGTTTTTT	CASSYATPNGELFF
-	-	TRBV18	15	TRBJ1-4	TGTGCCAGCTCACCGCCCGGGGGAGGGAATGAAAAACTGTTTTTT	CASSPPGGGNEKLFF
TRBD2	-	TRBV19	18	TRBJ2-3	TGTGCCAGTAGTATGGAAGGACTAGCGGGAGTCGGCACAGATACGCAGTATTTT	CASSMEGLAGVGTDTQYF
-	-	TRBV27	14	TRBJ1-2	TGTGCCAGCAGCCCGGGGGGCCTCTCTGGAGGCTACACCTTC	CASSPGGLSGGYTF
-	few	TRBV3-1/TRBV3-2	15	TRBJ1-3	TGTGCCAGCAGCGTCCTCCGGAGCTCTGGAAACACCATATATTTT	CASSVLRSSGNTIYF
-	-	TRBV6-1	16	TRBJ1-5	TGTGCCAGCAGTGAAGTCAGGGCTTATAGCAATCAGCCCCAGCATTTT	CASSEVRAYSNQPQHF
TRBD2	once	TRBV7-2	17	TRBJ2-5	TGTGCCAGCAGCTTAGGACTAGCGGGAGGGAACCAAGAGACCCAGTACTTC	CASSLGLAGGNQETQYF
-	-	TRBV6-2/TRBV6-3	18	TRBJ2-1	TGTGCCAGCAGTTACCCCCCCCACATCAGGGTCCTATACAATGAGCAGTTCTTC	CASSYPPHIRVLYNEQFF
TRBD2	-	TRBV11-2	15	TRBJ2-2	TGTGCCAGCAGCCGGACTAGCGGGAGGGCCGGGGAGCTGTTTTTT	CASSRTSGRAGELFF
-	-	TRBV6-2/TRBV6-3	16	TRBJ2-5	TGTGCCAGCAGTTACTCGGTCAGGGGAGGGGAAGAGACCCAGTACTTC	CASSYSVRGGEETQYF
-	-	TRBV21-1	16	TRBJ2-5	TGTGCCAGCAGCCCCGGGGCCGGGACTAATTTCGAGACCCAGTACTTC	CASSPGAGTNFETQYF
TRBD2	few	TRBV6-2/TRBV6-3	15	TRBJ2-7	TGTGCCAGCAGCCCCCGACTAGCAGGCACCTACGAGCAGTACTTC	CASSPRLAGTYEQYF
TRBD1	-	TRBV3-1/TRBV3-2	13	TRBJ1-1	TGTGCCAGCAGCCCTGGGACAGCTACTGAAGCTTTCTTT	CASSPGTATEAFF
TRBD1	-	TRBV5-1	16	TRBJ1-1	TGCGCCAGCAGCCCCGGGGACAGAGCTTTGAACACTGAAGCTTTCTTT	CASSPGDRALNTEAFF
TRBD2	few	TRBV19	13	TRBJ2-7	TGTGCCAGTAATAGCGGGAGGGCCAACGAGCAGTACTTC	CASNSGRANEQYF
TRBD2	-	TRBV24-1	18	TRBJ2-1	TGTGCCACCAGTGCTCTCGGGAGCGGGAGGGCCGGAGGTCCTGAGCAGTTCTTC	CATSALGSGRAGGPEQFF
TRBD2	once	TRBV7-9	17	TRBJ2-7	TGTGCCAGCATGGCCCTAGCGGGGCCCACCCTCTCCTACGAGCAGTACTTC	CASMALAGPTLSYEQYF
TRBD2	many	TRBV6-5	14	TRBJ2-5	TGTGCCAGCAGTTGGGGCCCGGGGGGGGAGACCCAGTACTTC	CASSWGPGGETQYF
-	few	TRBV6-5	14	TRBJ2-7	TGTGCCAGCAGTTTCGGGGTAGGATCCGACGAGCAGTACTTC	CASSFGVGSDEQYF
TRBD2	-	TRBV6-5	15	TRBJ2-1	TGTGCCAGCAGGACCATAGCGGGAGGGGGGAATGAGCAGTTCTTC	CASRTIAGGGNEQFF
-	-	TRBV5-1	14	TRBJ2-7	TGCGCCAGCAGCGGGGAGACACATTCCTACGAGCAGTACTTC	CASSGETHSYEQYF
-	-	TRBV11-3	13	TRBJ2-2	TGTGCCAGCAGCCCCTCGAACACCGGGGAGCTGTTTTTT	CASSPSNTGELFF
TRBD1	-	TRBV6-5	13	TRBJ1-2	TGTGCCAGCCGCGGGGACAGGGCTGATGGCTACACCTTC	CASRGDRADGYTF
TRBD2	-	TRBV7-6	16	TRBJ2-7	TGTGCCAGCAGCTCTGACCGACTAGCGGGCAACTACGAGCAGTACTTC	CASSSDRLAGNYEQYF
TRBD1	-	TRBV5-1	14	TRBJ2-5	TGCGCCAGCAGCCAAGGGACAGGGGAAGAGACCCAGTACTTC	CASSQGTGEETQYF
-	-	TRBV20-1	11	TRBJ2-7	TGCAGTGCTAGACTCGGGTACGAGCAGTACTTC	CSARLGYEQYF
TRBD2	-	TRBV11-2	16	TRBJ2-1	TGTGCCAGCATTCCGTCAGCGGGAGTTGCCTACAATGAGCAGTTCTTC	CASIPSAGVAYNEQFF
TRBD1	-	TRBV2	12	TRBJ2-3	TGTGCCACAGGTCAGGGGGCAGATACGCAGTATTTT	CATGQGADTQYF
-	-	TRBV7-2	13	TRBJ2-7	TGTGCCAGCAGCCCGAGACGGGGCTACGAGCAGTACTTC	CASSPRRGYEQYF
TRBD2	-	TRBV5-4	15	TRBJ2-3	TGTGCCAGCAGCGGCGGACTAGGAGTCACAGATACGCAGTATTTT	CASSGGLGVTDTQYF
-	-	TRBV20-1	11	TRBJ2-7	TGCAGTGCTAGACTTACCTACGAGCAGTACTTC	CSARLTYEQYF
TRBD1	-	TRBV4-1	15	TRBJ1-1	TGCGCCAGCAGCCAAGTTGACAGGGCCCACACTGAAGCTTTCTTT	CASSQVDRAHTEAFF
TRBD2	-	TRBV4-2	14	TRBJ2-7	TGTGCCAGCAGCTTGGGACTAGCGGGAGGCGAGCAGTACTTC	CASSLGLAGGEQYF
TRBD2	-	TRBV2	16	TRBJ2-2	TGTGCCAGCAGGCCTTCTAGCGGAGGGATCACCGGGGAGCTGTTTTTT	CASRPSSGGITGELFF
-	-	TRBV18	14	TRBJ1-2	TGTGCCAGCTCACCAAGAAGGGGAGGCTATGGCTACACCTTC	CASSPRRGGYGYTF
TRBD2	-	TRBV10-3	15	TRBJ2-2	TGTGCCATCAGGCCGGGACTAGCGGGCACCGGGGAGCTGTTTTTT	CAIRPGLAGTGELFF
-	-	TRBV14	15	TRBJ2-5	TGTGCCAGCAGCCAAGATCATGGCAGGGAAGAGACCCAGTACTTC	CASSQDHGREETQYF
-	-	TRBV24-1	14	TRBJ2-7	TGTGCCACCAGTGATTTTGCCAGGGGTGACGAGCAGTACTTC	CATSDFARGDEQYF
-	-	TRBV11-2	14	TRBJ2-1	TGTGCCAGCAGCTCCGGGACTTTCTACAATGAGCAGTTCTTC	CASSSGTFYNEQFF
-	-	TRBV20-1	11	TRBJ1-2	TGCAGCACCCAGACTTCCTATGGCTACACCTTC	CSTQTSYGYTF
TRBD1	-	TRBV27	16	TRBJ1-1	TGTGCCAGCAGTCCGGGACAGTCCCGGGGCCCAGGTGAAGCTTTCTTT	CASSPGQSRGPGEAFF
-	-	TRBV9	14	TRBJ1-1	TGTGCCAGCAGCGTAGATGTTGGCGGCACTGAAGCTTTCTTT	CASSVDVGGTEAFF